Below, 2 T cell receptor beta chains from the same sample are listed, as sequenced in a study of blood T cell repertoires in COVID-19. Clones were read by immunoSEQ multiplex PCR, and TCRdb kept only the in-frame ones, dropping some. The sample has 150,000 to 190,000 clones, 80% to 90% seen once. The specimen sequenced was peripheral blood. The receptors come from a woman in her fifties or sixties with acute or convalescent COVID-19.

CDR3 in amino acids: CSVARGDTEAFF. The CDR3 DNA reads TGCAGCGTTGCCAGGGGAGACACTGAAGCTTTCTTT. The genes are TRBV29-1 and TRBJ1-1; a possible D gene is TRBD1 (6 bases). In germline, CDR1 is SQVTM, CDR2 ANQGSEA. This CDR3 region has 12 residues. V was trimmed by 4 bases and J by 3 bases, leaving 9 bases between them.

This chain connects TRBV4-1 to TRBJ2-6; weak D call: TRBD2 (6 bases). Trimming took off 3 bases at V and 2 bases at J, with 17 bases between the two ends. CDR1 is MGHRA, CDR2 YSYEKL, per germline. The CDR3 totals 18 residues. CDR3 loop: CASSQDPTRGTGANVLTF. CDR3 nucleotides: TGCGCCAGCAGCCAGGATCCCACCCGGGGGACTGGGGCCAACGTCCTGACTTTC.